Shown below are 3 T cell receptor beta chains from a single sample sequenced in a study of cytomegalovirus exposure and HLA in healthy donors. PCR was performed using 60 Vbeta and 13 Jbeta primers. Assay used: immunoSEQ multiplex PCR; TCRdb lists only in-frame clones, some missing. In the table there are 150,000 to 200,000 clones, 75% to 80% of which are singletons. Sequenced: PBMCs. Receptor source: a woman aged 45-60 years in good health and CMV-seropositive.

V is TRBV20-1 and J is TRBJ2-7; D is uncertain. The CDR3 is 11 amino acids. Germline V gene data show CDR1 as DFQATT and CDR2 as SNEGSKA (reference sequence). The germline V and J ends were trimmed by 6 bases and 4 bases, with 10 bases remaining between them. This CDR3 reads CSARAPYEQYF. The CDR3, as DNA: TGCAGTGCCCGAGCCCCATACGAGCAGTACTTC.

CDR3 residues: CASSQDRGGDTGELFF. Written as DNA, the CDR3 is TGCGCCAGCAGCCAAGATCGGGGGGGAGACACCGGGGAGCTGTTTTTT. This rearrangement joins TRBV4-3 to TRBJ2-2; TRBD2 aligns across 8 bases. The V gene end was trimmed by 0 bases and the J gene end by 3 bases; junction bases not matched to a gene: 3. CDR1 is LGHNA and CDR2 is YSLEER in the germline V gene. This CDR3 comprises 16 residues.

This clone was detected a few times. The chain links TRBV7-6 to TRBJ2-7; D gene ambiguous. Trimming cost V 5 bases and J 7 bases, with 18 bases left between them. There are 14 residues in the CDR3. CDR1 and CDR2 (germline): SGHVS, FNYEAQ. The CDR3 protein is CASSPVSRVGEQYF. The CDR3 DNA reads as TGTGCCAGCAGCCCGGTGAGCCGGGTAGGAGAGCAGTACTTC.